The 9 T cell receptor beta chains reported below all come from one sample, sequenced in a study of T cell responses to AZD1222 COVID-19 vaccine listed by TCRdb under 2021. The time point label, as the study defines it: baseline before first vaccination. Library preparation used the immunoSEQ multiplex PCR assay. Entries here come from immuneACCESS through TCRdb and include only in-frame sequences with V and J called. Some clones fail to appear in such tables; in the studies checked, an unresolved V gene covers under half of the shortfall, and the cause of the remainder is unknown. Present in this sample are over 150,000 clones, about 88% of which were seen just once. Around 3.1% of the sample is held by the ten biggest clonotypes. Material: peripheral blood, obtained on day 0 of AZD1222 vaccination. The source of these receptors is an adult in good health.

The CDR3 is CASSPREQGTTGELFF. The DNA for the CDR3 is TGTGCCAGCTCACCACGCGAACAGGGGACCACCGGGGAGCTGTTTTTT. This rearrangement joins TRBV18 to TRBJ2-2; TRBD1 agrees at 7 bases. There are 16 residues in the CDR3. The V segment lost 1 base and the J segment 4 bases; nucleotides outside the gene matches: 6. The V gene's germline CDR1 is KGHSH and CDR2 LQKENI.

This clone showed up just a few times. This chain connects TRBV21-1 to TRBJ1-4; the table calls TRBD1, which could not be checked here. TRBV21-1 is assigned pseudogene status. The CDR3 contains 15 residues. CDR3 sequence reads: CASSKVGRTNEKLFF. Here the CDR3 DNA reads TGTGCCAGCAGCAAAGTGGGCAGGACAAATGAAAAACTGTTTTTT.

This clone has a handful of counts. The CDR3: CASSKETGGTNEKLFF. CDR3 nucleotides: TGTGCCAGCAGCAAAGAAACAGGGGGCACTAATGAAAAACTGTTTTTT. The chain joins TRBV9 to TRBJ1-4; 9 positions match TRBD1. Germline CDR1 and CDR2: SGDLS and YYNGEE. V gave up 4 bases and J gave up 2 bases; unmatched junction bases: 6. There are 16 residues in the CDR3.

The chain is built from TRBV14 and TRBJ1-6; D is ambiguous. Trimming removed 1 base at V and 13 bases at J, with 17 bases between. Germline lookup yields CDR1 SGHDN and CDR2 FVKESK. The CDR3 has 15 amino acids. The CDR3 DNA sequence: TGTGCCAGCAGCCAAGTGCACTTTCTAAGAGCGCCCCTCCACTTT. As protein: CASSQVHFLRAPLHF.

The chain uses TRBV4-1 and TRBJ1-3; D is undetermined. This CDR3 is 19 amino acids long. V was trimmed by 0 bases and J by 2 bases, leaving 20 bases between them. Germline CDR1 MGHRA, CDR2 YSYEKL. The CDR3 DNA sequence: TGCGCCAGCAGCCAAGAGTCCCGCGGCACGCTGGGTACTGGAAACACCATATATTTT. Amino acid sequence: CASSQESRGTLGTGNTIYF.

The chain has TRBV23-1 and TRBJ2-3; 8 positions agree with TRBD1. TRBV23-1 is sorted into the ORF group, with uncertain function. The CDR3 covers 17 residues. The ends lost 1 base at V and 4 bases at J; junction bases unmatched: 10. The CDR3 loop reads CASSQWSDRDVADTQYF. The CDR3, as DNA: TGCGCCAGCAGTCAATGGTCGGACAGGGATGTAGCAGATACGCAGTATTTT.

The chain carries TRBV5-1 and TRBJ1-6; 9 nucleotides line up with TRBD1. Germline V gene data show CDR1 as SGHRS and CDR2 as YFSETQ. The CDR3 is 14 amino acids. V lost 3 bases to trimming and J lost 8 bases; unmatched junction nucleotides: 3. Written as DNA, the CDR3 is TGCGCCAGCAGCTCGACAGGGGGGGATTCACCCCTCCACTTT. It translates to CASSSTGGDSPLHF.

The gene calls are TRBV3-1 (or the pseudogene TRBV3-2) and TRBJ2-5; D is uncertain. The CDR3 spans 13 residues. V was shortened by 3 bases and J by 0 bases, with 5 bases between the two germline ends. Looked up from germline, CDR1 is LGHDT and CDR2 is YNNKEL (reference sequence). The CDR3 spells CASSHSDQETQYF. For the CDR3, the DNA is TGTGCCAGCAGCCACTCAGACCAAGAGACCCAGTACTTC.

The chain uses TRBV5-6 and TRBJ1-1, with unresolved D. Germline lookup yields CDR1 SGHDT and CDR2 YYEEEE. The CDR3 extends over 14 amino acids. Trimming cost V 0 bases and J 6 bases, with 12 bases left between them. CDR3 bases: TGTGCCAGCAGCTTGGCCGCCGTCGGTTCTGAAGCTTTCTTT. Encoded protein: CASSLAAVGSEAFF. Supplemented by reference TRBV5-6 and TRBJ1-1, the full variable domain reads DAGVTQSPTHLIKTRGQQVTLRCSPKSGHDTVSWYQQALGQGPQFIFQYYEEEERQRGNFPDRFSGHQFPNYSSELNVNALLLGDSALYLCASSLAAVGSEAFFGQGTRLTVV.